This T cell receptor (beta chain) was recovered during a study of cytomegalovirus exposure and HLA in healthy donors. Study information: From HLA-typed donors, an early data release held around 85 million unique TCRs.

The germline V gene encodes CDR1 PRHDT and CDR2 FYEKMQ (reference sequence). The length of the CDR3 is 15 residues. V shed 3 bases, J shed 2 bases, and the junction held 7 bases outside the gene matches. PCR amplification relied on 60 Vbeta primers (plus 13 Jbeta primers). TCRdb keeps only in-frame clones here, not all; method: immunoSEQ multiplex PCR. The sample records 150,000 or so clones, more than 65% being singletons. A note on this clone: Its antigen remains unidentified.

Study-wide points: Listed as cytomegalovirus-associated were approximately 160 TCR beta chains. In an earlier analysis, most TCR beta V segments were productive about 87% or about 30% of the time.

The specimen sequenced was PBMCs. This TCR derives from a male donor in good health and CMV-seropositive. The rearrangement joins TRBV13 to TRBJ2-7, with TRBD1 matching over 7 bases. CDR3 DNA: TGTGCCAGCAGCTTGCAGGGGGACCCTCCCTACGAGCAGTACTTC. Translating gives CASSLQGDPPYEQYF.